The 23 T cell receptor beta chains reported below all come from one sample, sequenced in a study of T cells in Graves' hyperthyroidism and ophthalmopathy. TCR beta CDR3 regions were amplified from RNA transcripts. The TCR CDR3 was amplified in a first-round RT-PCR using the HTBI primer set. TCRdb reprocessed the multiplex PCR reads via MiXCR and lists one record per CDR3 protein. This table has 660,000 or so distinct CDR3 sequences, 45% appearing once. Sequenced sample: peripheral blood or thyroid tissue (not recorded which). These receptors were collected from an adult man with Graves' disease, either hyperthyroidism or ophthalmopathy (not recorded which).

This clonotype was counted many times. The rearrangement uses TRBV29-1 and TRBJ2-2; 7 bases align to TRBD1. Per germline, CDR1 SQVTM and CDR2 ANQGSEA. The CDR3 has 12 residues. V lost 6 bases, J lost 5 bases, and 3 bases stayed unmatched. The CDR3 sequence: CSVLQGTGELFF. The CDR3 coding sequence is TGCAGCGTCTTACAGGGGACCGGGGAGCTGTTTTTT.

This clonotype was detected many times. This rearrangement joins TRBV7-2 to TRBJ1-6, with D possibly matching TRBD1 (6 bases). The CDR3 is 16 residues long. The germline V gene encodes CDR1 SGHTA and CDR2 FQGNSA. The V end lost 3 bases, the J end lost 10 bases, and 19 bases lay between the germline ends. CDR3 bases: TGTGCCAGCAGCTTGGACAGAGGCGGTTCGGGGTCACCCCTCCACTTT. Its translation: CASSLDRGGSGSPLHF.

This clonotype was detected many times. The gene calls are TRBV19 and TRBJ1-5; D is unresolved. V shed 5 bases and J shed 2 bases, with 13 bases lying between them. From germline, CDR1 is LNHDA and CDR2 SQIVND (reference sequence). The CDR3 totals 15 residues. CDR3: CASSPSDAGNQPQHF. CDR3 DNA: TGTGCCAGTAGTCCCTCGGACGCGGGCAATCAGCCCCAGCATTTT.

The V call is TRBV19, the J call TRBJ1-1; 9 nucleotides align to TRBD1. The V gene end was trimmed by 4 bases and the J gene end by 7 bases; junction bases not matched to a gene: 10. The CDR3 has 15 amino acids. Germline lookup yields CDR1 LNHDA and CDR2 SQIVND (reference sequence). DNA for the CDR3: TGTGCCAGTAGTAGAGGGACAGGGAACATTCATGAAGCTTTCTTT. Its protein product is CASSRGTGNIHEAFF.

This chain joins TRBV20-1 and TRBJ1-1, with D maybe TRBD1 (5 bases). The V end lost 6 bases, the J end lost 8 bases, and 13 bases lay between the germline ends. The CDR3 runs to 11 residues. Germline values: CDR1 DFQATT, CDR2 SNEGSKA (reference sequence). CDR3 in DNA: TGCAGTGCCCCGGGACGGGAGGAAGCTTTCTTT. Amino acid sequence: CSAPGREEAFF.

This clonotype was detected many times. The chain joins TRBV2 to TRBJ2-7; 8 bases match TRBD1. Unmatched junction bases numbered 13, after V lost 5 bases and J lost 4 bases. Germline loops: CDR1 SNHLY, CDR2 FYNNEI. CDR3 length: 16 residues. Written as DNA, the CDR3 is TGTGCCAGCAGTACCCAGACAGGGGAATTGGGATACGAGCAGTACTTC. As protein: CASSTQTGELGYEQYF.

This clonotype came up many times. The rearrangement joins TRBV20-1 to TRBJ2-7, with 13 nucleotides matching TRBD2. The CDR3 has 14 amino acids. Germline CDR1 and CDR2: DFQATT and SNEGSKA (reference sequence). The J segment lost 5 bases and the V segment lost 5 bases, leaving 6 bases of the junction unmatched. CDR3 residues: CSAPTGLAGNEQYF. The CDR3 coding sequence is TGCAGTGCTCCTACGGGACTAGCGGGAAACGAGCAGTACTTC.

The chain links TRBV10-2 to TRBJ1-2; 9 bases agree with TRBD1. The germline gives CDR1 WSHSY, CDR2 SAAADI. This CDR3 region has 15 residues. J gave up 6 bases and V 6 bases, and 11 bases lay outside the gene matches. CDR3 in DNA: TGCGCCAGCAGCCACGCGACAGGGGGTGGCGATGGCTACACCTTC. This translates into CASSHATGGGDGYTF.

There are a few counts of this clonotype. The CDR3, as DNA: TGTGCCAGCAGTTACCAGGGGGCCAGCAATCAGCCCCAGCATTTT. This sequence encodes CASSYQGASNQPQHF. This chain links TRBV19 with TRBJ1-5; 8 bases are shared with TRBD1. With 9 bases clipped from V and 1 base from J, the junction kept 8 bases outside the gene matches. The germline V gene has CDR1 LNHDA and CDR2 SQIVND (reference sequence). The CDR3 spans 15 residues.

A word on this clonotype: Its ends do not fully match the called genes, so a read error is possible. The chain joins TRBV6-4 to TRBJ1-3; D may be TRBD1 (5 bases). CDR3 length: 16 amino acids. CDR1 is MRHNA, CDR2 SNTAGT, per germline. The CDR3 nucleotides are TGTGCCAGCAGTCACCCTCATCACGGGGCTGGGAACACCATATATTTT. Translation gives CASSHPHHGAGNTIYF.

CDR3 sequence: CASSRDGPPQGYTF. The CDR3 DNA is TGTGCCAGCAGCCGGGACGGGCCTCCGCAGGGCTACACCTTC. The chain uses TRBV6-1 and TRBJ1-2; weak D call: TRBD1 (5 bases). Germline V gene lookup returns CDR1 MNHNS and CDR2 SASEGT. Trimming took off 6 bases at V and 8 bases at J, with 19 bases between the two ends. The CDR3 totals 14 residues.

This clonotype was seen more than once but under ten times. This chain uses TRBV20-1 with TRBJ2-5; 7 nucleotides line up with TRBD2. Trimming cost V 0 bases and J 1 base; bases outside gene matches: 8. The CDR3 covers 16 residues. Germline CDR1 is DFQATT and CDR2 is SNEGSKA (reference sequence). The CDR3 DNA sequence: TGCAGTGCTAGAGATACTAGCGCAAGGGCCCAAGAGACCCAGTACTTC. It translates to CSARDTSARAQETQYF.

The V call is TRBV29-1, the J call TRBJ1-4, with unresolved D. CDR3 length: 11 residues. Trimming shortened V by 8 bases and J by 7 bases, and 11 bases separated the two germline ends. CDR1 and CDR2 (germline): SQVTM, ANQGSEA. The CDR3 DNA sequence: TGCAGCTTGGAGGGTCGTGAAAAACTGTTTTTT. This encodes CSLEGREKLFF.

The chain is built from TRBV15 and TRBJ2-7; the match to TRBD2 covers 8 bases. V gave up 3 bases and J gave up 6 bases; unmatched junction bases: 16. The CDR3 covers 17 residues. From germline, CDR1 is LNHNV and CDR2 YYDKDF (reference sequence). For the CDR3, the DNA is TGTGCCACCAGCAGGGGGGGATCAGGCGGGAGGCTTGGCGAGCAGTACTTC. It specifies CATSRGGSGGRLGEQYF.

This clonotype was observed a handful of times. The V call is TRBV2, the J call TRBJ2-2, with 8 positions matching TRBD1. The CDR3 is 15 residues long. Germline assignment: CDR1 SNHLY and CDR2 FYNNEI. Trimming took 5 bases from V and 6 from J; bases not matched to a gene: 8. This chain's CDR3 is CASSYSGGQAGELFF. CDR3 bases: TGTGCCAGCAGTTACTCAGGGGGCCAGGCCGGGGAGCTGTTTTTT.

This chain uses TRBV19 with TRBJ1-4; D gene uncertain. The ends were cut back, 5 bases at V and 8 bases at J, with 12 bases in the middle. This CDR3 has 13 amino acids. Per the germline V gene, CDR1 is LNHDA and CDR2 is SQIVND (reference sequence). The CDR3 is CASSDGGGEKLFF. The CDR3 DNA sequence: TGTGCCAGTAGTGATGGAGGAGGCGAAAAACTGTTTTTT.

The rearrangement uses TRBV7-8 and TRBJ2-2; D tentatively fits TRBD1 or TRBD2 (5 bases each). The CDR3 runs to 13 residues. Germline assignment: CDR1 SGHVS and CDR2 FQNEAQ. V was clipped by 5 bases and J by 5 bases, with 9 bases between them. The CDR3 region is CASSPGTTGELFF. The CDR3 nucleotides read TGTGCCAGCAGCCCAGGGACGACCGGGGAGCTGTTTTTT.

The V gene is TRBV20-1, the J gene TRBJ1-5; 8 bases are a match to TRBD1. The ends lost 8 bases at V and 5 bases at J; junction bases unmatched: 14. Looked up from germline, CDR1 is DFQATT and CDR2 is SNEGSKA (reference sequence). The CDR3 is made up of 15 amino acids. CDR3 sequence reads: CSSIDTQGADQPQHF. The CDR3, as DNA: TGCAGTAGTATAGATACCCAGGGGGCGGATCAGCCCCAGCATTTT.

This clonotype was seen a few times. V is TRBV2 and J is TRBJ1-1; perhaps TRBD1 as D (5 bases). With 3 bases removed from V and 11 bases from J, the gap between germline ends came to 22 bases. Germline V CDR1 and CDR2: SNHLY, FYNNEI. The CDR3 is made up of 15 amino acids. The CDR3 DNA is TGTGCCAGCAGTGACACGGGGCGCCCTTACGAAACGGCTTTCTTT. As protein: CASSDTGRPYETAFF.

About this clonotype itself: This may stem from a read error, because a much larger clone lies one nucleotide away. Since the CDR3 does not end with the conserved phenylalanine or tryptophan, this likely comes from a read error. The rearrangement links TRBV7-9 to TRBJ1-1, with D unresolved. CDR1 and CDR2 (germline): SEHNR, FQNEAQ (reference sequence). V lost 5 bases to trimming and J lost 3 bases, with 7 bases between them. The CDR3 is 12 amino acids. In DNA, the CDR3 is TGTGCCAGCAGCATAGGGTACACTGAAGCTTTCCTT. Amino acids: CASSIGYTEAFL.

This clonotype was seen many times. This chain connects TRBV29-1 to TRBJ1-3; D not certain. Trimming shortened V by 4 bases and J by 0 bases, and 10 bases separated the two germline ends. CDR1 and CDR2 (germline): SQVTM, ANQGSEA. The CDR3 totals 14 residues. Here the CDR3 reads CSVVGGLSGNTIYF. CDR3 coding DNA: TGCAGCGTTGTAGGAGGGCTCTCTGGAAACACCATATATTTT.

This clonotype has more than one count but fewer than ten. The V and J genes are TRBV20-1 and TRBJ2-7, with 8 bases fitting TRBD1. Per germline, CDR1 DFQATT and CDR2 SNEGSKA (reference sequence). This CDR3 has 15 amino acids. V shed 2 bases and J 5 bases; nucleotides not matched to a gene: 11. The CDR3 here is CSARRFQGAIDEQYF. CDR3 bases: TGCAGTGCTAGACGCTTTCAGGGGGCGATCGACGAGCAGTACTTC.

The gene calls are TRBV7-9 and TRBJ2-7; the D gene is possibly TRBD1 (6 bases). CDR1 is SEHNR and CDR2 is FQNEAQ in the germline V gene (reference sequence). The CDR3 consists of 14 residues. The V gene lost 6 bases and the J gene lost 4 bases, with 16 bases spanning the gap. This CDR3 reads CASRLGRGWYEQYF. CDR3 DNA: TGTGCCAGCAGGCTCGGCAGGGGTTGGTACGAGCAGTACTTC.